One and the same sample provided the 5 T cell receptor beta chains below, sequenced in a study of blood T cells in healthy people across ages. Primers used in a second PCR of roughly 6 to 12 cycles were a sample-barcoded 5' primer and a J-beta primer mix. TCRdb ran MiXCR on the 5' RACE reads and lists one entry per CDR3 protein. The sample consists of hundreds of thousands of distinct CDR3 sequences, around 43% of them appearing once. The specimen sequenced was blood. Receptors were obtained from a man between 60 and 70 years old in good health.

A word on this clonotype: A much bigger clone sits one base away, suggesting this may be a read error. No conserved phenylalanine or tryptophan ends this CDR3, so it is likely a read error. The genes are TRBV9 and TRBJ1-1; 7 bases agree with TRBD1. The J segment lost 0 bases and the V segment lost 2 bases, leaving 1 base of the junction unmatched. The CDR3 totals 14 residues. From germline, CDR1 is SGDLS and CDR2 YYNGEE. The CDR3, as DNA: TGTGCCAGCAGCGTGGGACAGCTGAACACTGAAGCTTTCTAT. Its translation is CASSVGQLNTEAFY.

V is TRBV11-2 and J is TRBJ1-4; D is possibly TRBD1 (6 bases). Germline V gene data show CDR1 as SGHAT and CDR2 as FQNNGV. This CDR3 has 15 amino acids. V dropped 1 base and J dropped 0 bases, with 6 bases sitting between them. The CDR3 is CASSLGDTTNEKLFF. CDR3 coding DNA: TGTGCCAGCAGCTTAGGGGACACAACTAATGAAAAACTGTTTTTT.

This rearrangement joins TRBV4-3 to TRBJ2-7; D remains ambiguous. V was trimmed by 1 base and J by 4 bases, leaving 14 bases between them. Germline V gene sequence: CDR1 LGHNA, CDR2 YSLEER. This CDR3 contains 15 residues. This CDR3 is CASSQVRVHGYEQYF. The CDR3 nucleotides read TGCGCCAGCAGCCAAGTTAGAGTTCACGGGTACGAGCAGTACTTC.

Of note for this clonotype: One junction end disagrees with the germline gene, perhaps due to a read error. The rearrangement uses TRBV20-1 and TRBJ2-1; weak D call: TRBD2 (7 bases). The CDR3 runs 17 residues. In germline, CDR1 is DFQATT, CDR2 SNEGSKA (reference sequence). The CDR3 protein is CSAVSSFGGLSYNERFF. Here the CDR3 DNA reads TGCAGTGCCGTCAGCTCCTTCGGGGGGCTCTCCTACAATGAGCGGTTCTTC.

This clonotype was seen more than once but under ten times. V and J are TRBV10-3 and TRBJ1-2; the match to TRBD1 covers 8 bases. This CDR3 has 14 residues. From germline, CDR1 is ENHRY and CDR2 SYGVKD. The ends lost 10 bases at V and 4 bases at J; junction bases unmatched: 11. The CDR3 bases are TGTGCCACCAACGGACAGGGACCTTTCTATGGCTACACCTTC. Translation gives CATNGQGPFYGYTF.